Listed below are T cell receptor beta chains from one sample, sequenced in a study of T cells after posttransplantation cyclophosphamide. The assay was immunoSEQ multiplex PCR, and TCRdb's table has in-frame clones only and misses some. The sample shows roughly 70,000 clones, around 95% of them seen only once. The specimen sequenced was PBMCs. The receptors were gathered from a woman aged 25 to 45 in good health and a related stem cell transplant donor. The CDR3 runs from the conserved cysteine through the conserved F or W. A D gene is named only where the DNA matches it firmly.

CDR3aa: CASSPGSTDTQYF
d_gene: -
v_gene: TRBV5-1

CDR3aa: CASSYEVDSPLHF
d_gene: -
v_gene: TRBV6-5

CDR3aa: CASRGSQETQYF
d_gene: -
v_gene: TRBV6-1

CDR3aa: CASSLVAGSDNEKLFF
d_gene: -
v_gene: TRBV5-5

CDR3aa: CASSLVWGEVRQETQYF
d_gene: -
v_gene: TRBV7-2

CDR3aa: CASRNRGFFGGDTF
d_gene: TRBD1
v_gene: TRBV6-1

CDR3aa: CASSESGEGTEAFF
d_gene: -
v_gene: TRBV6-1

CDR3aa: CASSLEAASVREQFF
d_gene: -
v_gene: TRBV5-4

CDR3aa: CASSLSTMSYEQYF
d_gene: -
v_gene: TRBV11-1

CDR3aa: CASGGTDSQPQHF
d_gene: -
v_gene: TRBV6-1

CDR3aa: CASSVEPGRSVDTQYF
d_gene: -
v_gene: TRBV11-1

CDR3aa: CASSETSGGPPDTDTQYF
d_gene: TRBD2
v_gene: TRBV19

CDR3aa: CASKAGRSNEQYF
d_gene: -
v_gene: TRBV28

CDR3aa: CASDIGQANSPLHF
d_gene: TRBD1
v_gene: TRBV6-1

CDR3aa: CASSLGWGLGSNQPQHF
d_gene: -
v_gene: TRBV7-2

CDR3aa: CASSLRPDLNTEAFF
d_gene: -
v_gene: TRBV5-1

CDR3aa: CASSLVREAYGYTF
d_gene: -
v_gene: TRBV5-4

CDR3aa: CASSIQGGTETQYF
d_gene: -
v_gene: TRBV5-4

CDR3aa: CASSKRQGNTEAFF
d_gene: TRBD1
v_gene: TRBV5-6

CDR3aa: CASSSDRVGFF
d_gene: TRBD1
v_gene: TRBV28

CDR3aa: CASGNLGTGGGEQYF
d_gene: TRBD1
v_gene: TRBV6-6

CDR3aa: CASSRGQASYNEQFF
d_gene: TRBD1
v_gene: TRBV6-6

CDR3aa: CASSLDQGSEKLFF
d_gene: -
v_gene: TRBV5-4

CDR3aa: CASSYGQGGNEQFF
d_gene: TRBD1
v_gene: TRBV6-6

CDR3aa: CASSLLGTGDYEQYF
d_gene: TRBD1
v_gene: TRBV5-4

CDR3aa: CASSEARGAEQYF
d_gene: -
v_gene: TRBV6-1

CDR3aa: CASSSGTSGKTQYF
d_gene: TRBD2
v_gene: TRBV13

CDR3aa: CATWGTAGNTIYF
d_gene: TRBD1
v_gene: TRBV19

CDR3aa: CASSSVANYGYTF
d_gene: -
v_gene: TRBV7-2

CDR3aa: CSAKGGHDIGELFF
d_gene: -
v_gene: TRBV29-1

CDR3aa: CASSYGQGAHEQYF
d_gene: TRBD1
v_gene: TRBV7-9

CDR3aa: CASSAYSGNYGYTF
d_gene: -
v_gene: TRBV6-1

CDR3aa: CASNLAGAYEQYF
d_gene: TRBD2
v_gene: TRBV6-6

CDR3aa: CASKERGNTGELFF
d_gene: TRBD2
v_gene: TRBV4-1

CDR3aa: CASSSGQPGRDGEKLFF
d_gene: -
v_gene: TRBV5-1

CDR3aa: CAWTTGYGYTF
d_gene: -
v_gene: TRBV30

CDR3aa: CAGDRGTNQPQHF
d_gene: -
v_gene: TRBV30

CDR3aa: CASSLEAGVEQYF
d_gene: -
v_gene: TRBV11-2

CDR3aa: CASSVVPDTEAFF
d_gene: -
v_gene: TRBV9

CDR3aa: CASSSLSSTDTQYF
d_gene: -
v_gene: TRBV5-6